The present TCR beta chain was sequenced within a study of shared clonotypes between healthy human individuals. V shed 1 base and J shed 1 base, with 8 bases lying between them. CDR1 and CDR2 (germline): SGHRS, YFSETQ. The CDR3 extends over 15 amino acids. The study, taken as a whole, reports: Represented diversity, genetic and exposure-history alike, was limited by few donors.

Only in-frame clones appear in the TCRdb table, and some are missing; sequencing was by immunoSEQ multiplex PCR. There are hundreds of thousands of clones in the sample; around 72% occur only once, and approximately 1.8% lies in the top ten. A remark on this clone: As yet, its antigen is unknown.

Sequencing used memory CD4+ T cells sorted from blood. Noted subset: CD45RA-negative fraction. J is TRBJ2-2 and V is TRBV5-1, with D hard to call. The source is a woman between 25 and 40 years old in good health. CDR3 sequence reads: CASSLTAKNTGELFF. The CDR3 coding sequence is TGCGCCAGCAGCTTGACGGCTAAGAACACCGGGGAGCTGTTTTTT.